Described below is a single T cell receptor (beta chain) sequence and its context. These data originate in a study of blood T cell repertoires in COVID-19. Whole-study context: In each case, the material was cDNA or gDNA derived from T cells, B-cell-depleted T cells, or PBMCs.

The length of the CDR3 is 11 residues. V shed 5 bases, J shed 4 bases, and the junction held 2 bases outside the gene matches. Germline V gene lookup returns CDR1 GTSNPN and CDR2 SVGIG (reference sequence). In the study's own analysis: Using reference gene primer amplification, nucleated cell counts were estimated. Repertoires were generated with immunoSEQ multiplex PCR, while TCRdb's copy carries only in-frame clones and drops some. Clone size and V and J calls were adopted from that table, with D and trimming inferred from the DNA. This table holds about 66,000 clones, 70% to 90% found once. The TCR originated in a woman in her sixties or seventies with acute or convalescent COVID-19. The chain recombines TRBV30 with TRBJ2-7; the match to TRBD1 covers 7 bases. Sequencing used peripheral blood. CDR3 bases: TGTGCCTGGCAGACAGGGTACGAGCAGTACTTC. Encoded protein: CAWQTGYEQYF.